This entry lists 10 T cell receptor beta chains sequenced from one sample in a study of blood T cell repertoires in COVID-19. TCRdb keeps only in-frame clones here, not all; method: immunoSEQ multiplex PCR. The sample lists approximately 160,000 clones, 81% occurring once. Sequenced sample: peripheral blood. These receptors originate from a man aged 55 to 70 with active or convalescent COVID-19.

The chain combines TRBV25-1 with TRBJ1-3; D unclear. V lost 1 base, J lost 1 base, and 11 bases lay in between. CDR1 is MGHDK, CDR2 SYGVNS, per germline. The CDR3 is 16 amino acids. The chain's CDR3 is CASSESGRISGNTIYF. CDR3 nucleotides: TGTGCCAGCAGTGAATCCGGCAGGATATCTGGAAACACCATATATTTT.

The chain is built from TRBV23-1 and TRBJ1-1; D ambiguous. TRBV23-1 is treated as an ORF (open reading frame) with a function not yet certain. The CDR3 sequence is 14 residues long. The V and J ends lost 4 bases and 5 bases respectively, with 14 bases between them. CDR3 loop: CASSLRLLGTEAFF. DNA for the CDR3: TGCGCCAGCAGTCTTCGACTCCTCGGGACTGAAGCTTTCTTT.

This clone was counted only a few times. The chain has TRBV7-2 and TRBJ1-2; no firm D call. V dropped 5 bases and J dropped 6 bases, with 16 bases sitting between them. The germline CDR1 and CDR2 sequences are SGHTA and FQGNSA. The CDR3 extends over 14 amino acids. The CDR3 here is CASSPRRVSDGYTF. In nucleotides, the CDR3 is TGTGCCAGCAGCCCTCGGCGGGTAAGCGATGGCTACACCTTC.

This chain connects TRBV28 to TRBJ1-1; D is possibly TRBD1 (6 bases). Trimming left V 5 bases short and J 3 bases short, with 16 bases between. The CDR3 runs 15 residues. The germline V gene encodes CDR1 MDHEN and CDR2 SYDVKM. CDR3 nucleotides: TGTGCCAGCAGTCACGCAGGGGTTAGGGACACTGAAGCTTTCTTT. Protein product: CASSHAGVRDTEAFF.

The chain recombines TRBV25-1 with TRBJ2-7; D not resolved. The germline V gene encodes CDR1 MGHDK and CDR2 SYGVNS. V lost 8 bases and J 6 bases, leaving 14 bases between the germline ends. The CDR3 covers 12 residues. The DNA for the CDR3 is TGTGCCAGCGCGCACCTCCGGAGCGAGCAGTACTTC. This gives the protein CASAHLRSEQYF.

The V gene is TRBV7-9, the J gene TRBJ2-3, with D maybe TRBD1 (6 bases). V lost 2 bases and J 5 bases, leaving 14 bases between the germline ends. Per germline, CDR1 SEHNR and CDR2 FQNEAQ (reference sequence). CDR3 length equals 15 residues. The CDR3 spells CASSLRQASRDTQYF. Written as DNA, the CDR3 is TGTGCCAGCAGCTTAAGACAGGCCAGTAGAGATACGCAGTATTTT.

The genes are TRBV3-1 (or the pseudogene TRBV3-2) and TRBJ2-3; 9 bases are a match to TRBD1. Germline lookup yields CDR1 LGHDT and CDR2 YNNKEL (reference sequence). The CDR3 is 15 residues long. After removal of 4 bases from V and 2 bases from J, the junction contained 4 bases not matched to a gene. The CDR3 loop is CASSPRDRDTDTQYF. CDR3 bases: TGTGCCAGCAGCCCCCGGGACAGGGACACAGATACGCAGTATTTT.

This rearrangement joins TRBV2 to TRBJ2-7; tentatively, D is TRBD1 (6 bases). V was clipped by 7 bases and J by 3 bases, with 10 bases between them. This CDR3 region has 12 residues. The germline V gene has CDR1 SNHLY and CDR2 FYNNEI. The CDR3 DNA follows: TGTGCCAGCACAACGGACAGCTACGAGCAGTACTTC. Its protein product is CASTTDSYEQYF. The full variable domain, with the rest looked up from reference TRBV2 and TRBJ2-7, is EPEVTQTPSHQVTQMGQEVILRCVPISNHLYFYWYRQILGQKVEFLVSFYNNEISEKSEIFDDQFSVERPDGSNFTLKIRSTKLEDSAMYFCASTTDSYEQYFGPGTRLTVT.

The chain combines TRBV3-1 (or the pseudogene TRBV3-2) with TRBJ1-2; D is uncertain. The CDR3 extends over 13 amino acids. V lost 1 base to trimming and J lost 6 bases, with 9 bases between them. Per germline, CDR1 LGHDT and CDR2 YNNKEL (reference sequence). Here the CDR3 DNA reads TGTGCCAGCAGCCAAGGGCAGAAGAATGGCTACACCTTC. The encoded protein is CASSQGQKNGYTF.

This clone was counted only a few times. The gene calls are TRBV10-3 and TRBJ2-7, with D perhaps matching TRBD2 (6 bases). The CDR3 has 13 amino acids. Germline-derived CDR1 and CDR2 are ENHRY and SYGVKD. V lost 9 bases, J lost 6 bases, and 18 bases lay in between. The CDR3 sequence: CAMHGGPGSEQYF. CDR3 nucleotide sequence: TGTGCCATGCACGGAGGGCCCGGTTCCGAGCAGTACTTC.